The next 15 T cell receptor beta chains were all read from a single sample in a study of cytomegalovirus exposure and HLA in healthy donors. This PCR relied on a set of 60 Vbeta primers and 13 Jbeta primers. Sequencing used immunoSEQ multiplex PCR; TCRdb keeps in-frame clones, though not all of them. The sample includes roughly 100,000 clones, 75% to 90% of them seen just once. The sequenced sample was PBMCs. The source is a man between 25 and 39 years old in good health and CMV-seronegative.

The chain carries TRBV7-2 and TRBJ2-5; 7 bases align to TRBD2. This CDR3 region has 15 residues. Trimming took 5 bases from V and 5 from J; bases not matched to a gene: 11. Germline V CDR1 and CDR2: SGHTA, FQGNSA. The CDR3 DNA reads as TGTGCCAGCAGCCAGAGCGGGGCTACGGGGGAGACCCAGTACTTC. It encodes CASSQSGATGETQYF.

DNA of the CDR3: TGCGCCAGCAGCTTGGACGGCAGGGGGGCAAATGAGCAGTTCTTC. Translation gives CASSLDGRGANEQFF. The V and J genes are TRBV5-1 and TRBJ2-1, with a possible D match to TRBD1 (7 bases). Trimming stripped 0 bases from V and 7 bases from J, with 14 bases between. The CDR3 extends over 15 amino acids. Germline V CDR1 and CDR2: SGHRS, YFSETQ.

The chain uses TRBV27 and TRBJ2-7; 10 bases line up with TRBD1. The V gene's germline CDR1 is MNHEY and CDR2 SMNVEV (reference sequence). Trimming took 2 bases from V and 5 from J; bases not matched to a gene: 3. The CDR3 is 14 amino acids. The CDR3 spells CASSLRGTGDEQYF. In nucleotides, the CDR3 is TGTGCCAGCAGTTTAAGGGGGACAGGGGACGAGCAGTACTTC.

This clone was detected once. The chain has TRBV2 and TRBJ2-5, with TRBD1 as a possible D gene (6 bases). V lost 0 bases and J 3 bases, leaving 8 bases between the germline ends. Germline V lookup: CDR1 SNHLY, CDR2 FYNNEI. CDR3 length: 14 residues. CDR3 in amino acids: CASSEARTEETQYF. The CDR3 nucleotides are TGTGCCAGCAGTGAAGCGAGGACAGAAGAGACCCAGTACTTC.

This chain uses TRBV5-3 with TRBJ1-1; tentatively, D is TRBD1 (6 bases). TRBV5-3 is annotated as an ORF whose role is uncertain. V was cut by 3 bases and J by 3 bases, with 12 bases left in between. There are 14 residues in the CDR3. Here the CDR3 DNA reads TGTGCCAGAAGCTATTACAGGGCAGACACTGAAGCTTTCTTT. Translated, it gives CARSYYRADTEAFF.

The CDR3: CASRTSGWRSLQETQYF. The CDR3 DNA reads TGTGCCAGCAGAACTAGCGGGTGGCGAAGCTTACAAGAGACCCAGTACTTC. The rearrangement uses TRBV2 and TRBJ2-5; TRBD2 agrees at 9 bases. Germline lookup yields CDR1 SNHLY and CDR2 FYNNEI. V shed 6 bases and J 2 bases; nucleotides not matched to a gene: 13. This CDR3 is built from 17 residues.

The chain is built from TRBV6-5 and TRBJ2-5; D might be TRBD1 (5 bases). V lost 2 bases and J lost 5, with 15 bases in between. The V gene's germline CDR1 is MNHEY and CDR2 SVGAGI. The CDR3 has 15 amino acids. The CDR3, as DNA: TGTGCCAGCAGTTACGGTACAGGCGCGAGGGAGACCCAGTACTTC. It specifies CASSYGTGARETQYF.

This clone has a handful of counts. The chain joins TRBV5-5 to TRBJ2-7; TRBD2 aligns across 14 bases. This CDR3 has 15 residues. Germline V gene sequence: CDR1 SGHKS, CDR2 YYEKEE (reference sequence). J lost 5 bases, V lost 5 bases, and 6 bases had no gene match. The CDR3, as DNA: TGTGCCAGCAGTTCCCGACTAGCGGGGGGGCACGAGCAGTACTTC. This codes for CASSSRLAGGHEQYF. Looking up the rest from reference TRBV5-5 and TRBJ2-7 gives the full variable domain: DAGVTQSPTHLIKTRGQQVTLRCSPISGHKSVSWYQQVLGQGPQFIFQYYEKEERGRGNFPDRFSARQFPNYSSELNVNALLLGDSALYLCASSSRLAGGHEQYFGPGTRLTVT.

This clone appeared once. The chain employs TRBV30 and TRBJ2-2; no reliable D call. With 4 bases removed from V and 5 bases from J, the gap between germline ends came to 8 bases. The CDR3 consists of 12 residues. CDR1 and CDR2 from the germline V gene are GTSNPN and SVGIG (reference sequence). The CDR3 here is CAWILLTGELFF. The CDR3 coding sequence is TGTGCCTGGATCCTACTGACCGGGGAGCTGTTTTTT.

The chain links TRBV30 to TRBJ1-1, with D tentatively TRBD1 (6 bases). Deletions cut 2 bases from V and 0 bases from J, with 16 bases between. This CDR3 is 16 amino acids long. Germline V CDR1 and CDR2: GTSNPN, SVGIG (reference sequence). The DNA of the CDR3 is TGTGCCTGGAGTTACCCGACGACAGGTATGAACACTGAAGCTTTCTTT. The encoded protein is CAWSYPTTGMNTEAFF.

The chain uses TRBV5-1 and TRBJ1-1; D gene ambiguous. This CDR3 contains 13 residues. With 7 bases removed from V and 5 bases from J, the gap between germline ends came to 15 bases. Germline V lookup: CDR1 SGHRS, CDR2 YFSETQ. Here the CDR3 DNA reads TGCGCCAGCCCTCCTCCGTGGAGGACTGAAGCTTTCTTT. Translation gives CASPPPWRTEAFF.

J is TRBJ1-1 and V is TRBV27; D perhaps matches TRBD1 (5 bases). Germline V gene data show CDR1 as MNHEY and CDR2 as SMNVEV (reference sequence). CDR3 length: 14 residues. Trimming took off 2 bases at V and 0 bases at J, with 7 bases between the two ends. This CDR3 reads CASSLNRLNTEAFF. CDR3 DNA sequence: TGTGCCAGCAGTTTAAACAGGTTGAACACTGAAGCTTTCTTT.

The chain links TRBV28 to TRBJ2-1; 7 bases map to TRBD1. CDR1 and CDR2 (germline): MDHEN, SYDVKM. V shed 6 bases, J shed 4 bases, and the junction held 9 bases outside the gene matches. The CDR3 extends over 15 amino acids. CDR3 coding DNA: TGTGCCAGCAGCGATATGGGACAGACTTACAATGAGCAGTTCTTC. Protein: CASSDMGQTYNEQFF. The whole variable domain, filled in from reference TRBV28 and TRBJ2-1, reads DVKVTQSSRYLVKRTGEKVFLECVQDMDHENMFWYRQDPGLGLRLIYFSYDVKMKEKGDIPEGYSVSREKKERFSLILESASTNQTSMYLCASSDMGQTYNEQFFGPGTRLTVL.

This clone turned up a few times. CDR3 protein: CASSLPGLGGETQYF. The CDR3 DNA reads TGTGCCAGCAGCTTGCCGGGCCTCGGGGGAGAGACCCAGTACTTC. The chain links TRBV5-6 to TRBJ2-5, with D perhaps TRBD2 (6 bases). The germline V gene has CDR1 SGHDT and CDR2 YYEEEE. This CDR3 region has 15 residues. With 1 base removed from V and 4 bases from J, the gap between germline ends came to 14 bases.

The V call is TRBV9, the J call TRBJ1-4; 9 positions match TRBD1. Germline V gene data show CDR1 as SGDLS and CDR2 as YYNGEE. The CDR3 is 18 residues long. V trimming: 0 bases; J trimming: 7 bases; junction bases outside the gene matches: 13. CDR3 nucleotides: TGTGCCAGCAGCGTAGGAGCTGTTGGTGGGACAGGGAGTGAAAAACTGTTTTTT. It yields the protein CASSVGAVGGTGSEKLFF.